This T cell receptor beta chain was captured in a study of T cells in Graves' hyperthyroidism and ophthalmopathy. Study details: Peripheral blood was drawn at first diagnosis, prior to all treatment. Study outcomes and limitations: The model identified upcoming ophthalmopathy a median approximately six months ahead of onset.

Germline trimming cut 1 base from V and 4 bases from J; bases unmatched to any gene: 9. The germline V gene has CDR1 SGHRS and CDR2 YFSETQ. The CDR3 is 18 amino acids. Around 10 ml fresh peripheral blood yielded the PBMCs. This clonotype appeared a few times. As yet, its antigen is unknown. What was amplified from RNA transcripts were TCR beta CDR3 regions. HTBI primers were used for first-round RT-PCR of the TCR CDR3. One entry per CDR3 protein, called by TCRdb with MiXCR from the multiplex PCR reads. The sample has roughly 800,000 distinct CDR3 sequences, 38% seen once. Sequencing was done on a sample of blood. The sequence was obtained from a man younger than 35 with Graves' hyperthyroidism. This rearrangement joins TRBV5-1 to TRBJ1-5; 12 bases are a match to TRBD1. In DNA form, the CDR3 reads TGCGCCAGCAGCTTGTTGCCACCGGGACAGGGGGCGAATCAGCCCCAGCATTTT. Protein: CASSLLPPGQGANQPQHF.